This passage covers 32 T cell receptor beta chains from one sample sequenced in a study of T cells after yellow fever vaccination. Via MiXCR, TCRdb re-called the 5' RACE reads, giving one row per CDR3 protein. The sample gives hundreds of thousands of distinct CDR3 sequences, more than 3% of which show up once; 20% to 25% is in the top ten. Specimen: PBMCs, collected on the day of the yellow fever booster vaccination. Receptors originate from a man aged 18 to 29 who received the YFV17D yellow fever vaccine.

This clonotype was found a few times. The gene calls are TRBV5-1 and TRBJ1-3; maybe TRBD1 (6 bases). With 0 bases removed from V and 3 bases from J, the gap between germline ends came to 10 bases. This CDR3 spans 15 amino acids. Looked up from germline, CDR1 is SGHRS and CDR2 is YFSETQ. The CDR3 sequence: CASSLGGGHGNTIYF. CDR3 nucleotide sequence: TGCGCCAGCAGCTTGGGAGGGGGTCATGGAAACACCATATATTTT.

The table lists this clonotype with many counts. J is TRBJ1-1 and V is TRBV6-1, with TRBD1 as a possible D gene (5 bases). The CDR3 is 15 amino acids. Trimming pared 3 bases from V and 1 base from J, leaving 12 bases between. Germline CDR1 is MNHNS and CDR2 is SASEGT. In DNA form, the CDR3 reads TGTGCCAGCAGTGATCAGGCAGGGACGAACACTGAAGCTTTCTTT. It codes for CASSDQAGTNTEAFF.

This clonotype has ten or more counts. The chain uses TRBV11-2 and TRBJ2-2, with a tentative D call TRBD2 (7 bases). Germline V gene data show CDR1 as SGHAT and CDR2 as FQNNGV. The CDR3 loop spans 16 amino acids. Trimming left V 4 bases short and J 3 bases short, with 15 bases between. CDR3 sequence (DNA): TGTGCCAGCAGCTCGTCCGCGGGGGCCTACACCGGGGAGCTGTTTTTT. Its protein is CASSSSAGAYTGELFF. Looking up the rest from reference TRBV11-2 and TRBJ2-2 gives the full variable domain: EAGVAQSPRYKIIEKRQSVAFWCNPISGHATLYWYQQILGQGPKLLIQFQNNGVVDDSQLPKDRFSAERLKGVDSTLKIQPAKLEDSAVYLCASSSSAGAYTGELFFGEGSRLTVL.

The sample holds many counts of this clonotype. The rearrangement joins TRBV7-9 to TRBJ1-2; D unclear. The CDR3 is 13 residues long. Trimming removed 1 base at V and 6 bases at J, with 9 bases between. Germline CDR1 is SEHNR and CDR2 is FQNEAQ (reference sequence). CDR3 nucleotide sequence: TGTGCCAGCAGCTTAGAAGATCCAGATGGCTACACCTTC. Protein sequence: CASSLEDPDGYTF.

In this sample, this clonotype turned up many times. The CDR3 coding sequence is TGTGCCAGCTCACCTTGGCAGGGCAAAAACATTCAGTACTTC. It encodes CASSPWQGKNIQYF. This chain links TRBV18 with TRBJ2-4; D is perhaps TRBD1 (5 bases). CDR1 is KGHSH, CDR2 LQKENI, per germline. This CDR3 is 14 amino acids long. V was pared by 3 bases and J by 3 bases, with 9 bases between.

This rearrangement joins TRBV24-1 to TRBJ2-1, with D possibly called TRBD1 or TRBD2 (5 bases each). Germline V gene sequence: CDR1 KGHDR, CDR2 SFDVKD. The CDR3 covers 15 residues. V was pared by 2 bases and J by 8 bases, with 15 bases between. The CDR3 loop reads CATSDYLGASHEQFF. Here the CDR3 DNA reads TGTGCCACCAGTGATTATCTCGGGGCCTCACATGAGCAGTTCTTC.

This clonotype was counted only a few times. The rearrangement joins TRBV4-1 to TRBJ1-2, with 10 bases fitting TRBD1. Germline trimming cut 0 bases from V and 7 bases from J; bases unmatched to any gene: 5. Germline V lookup: CDR1 MGHRA, CDR2 YSYEKL. The CDR3 loop spans 15 amino acids. CDR3 sequence: CASSQETGGSRGYTF. The CDR3 coding sequence is TGCGCCAGCAGCCAAGAGACAGGGGGCTCCCGTGGCTACACCTTC.

This clonotype was detected many times. The chain joins TRBV7-6 to TRBJ1-6; TRBD1 aligns across 10 bases. In germline, CDR1 is SGHVS, CDR2 FNYEAQ. V lost 6 bases and J lost 10; bases outside the gene matches: 12. The CDR3 contains 16 residues. In nucleotides, the CDR3 is TGTGCCAGCAGTCTAAACCTCGGACAGGGGGTCTCACCCCTCCACTTT. Encoded protein: CASSLNLGQGVSPLHF.

This clonotype was seen ten or more times. The chain joins TRBV4-3 to TRBJ1-2; 9 bases are a match to TRBD1. The CDR3 has 15 amino acids. Per the germline V gene, CDR1 is LGHNA and CDR2 is YSLEER. V dropped 5 bases and J dropped 7; count of bases not matched to a gene: 11. CDR3 region: CASSIRDRVSSGYTF. For the CDR3, the DNA is TGCGCCAGCAGCATCCGGGACAGGGTCTCGAGTGGCTACACCTTC.

This clonotype was seen at least ten times. The chain couples TRBV4-2 to TRBJ2-1; unclear D gene. The CDR3 loop spans 12 amino acids. Germline V gene lookup returns CDR1 LGHNA and CDR2 YNFKEQ. Trimming left V 8 bases short and J 12 bases short, with 17 bases between. The CDR3, as DNA: TGTGCCAGCCTTGCGAGAGGAGTGGGGCAGTTCTTC. It is translated as CASLARGVGQFF.

Many counts were recorded for this clonotype. This rearrangement joins TRBV7-9 to TRBJ2-2; tentatively, D is TRBD1 (6 bases). V lost 1 base to trimming and J lost 3 bases, with 6 bases between them. The germline V gene has CDR1 SEHNR and CDR2 FQNEAQ (reference sequence). This CDR3 contains 14 residues. In DNA, the CDR3 is TGTGCCAGCAGCTTAGAGGGGGACACCGGGGAGCTGTTTTTT. It specifies CASSLEGDTGELFF.

The V call is TRBV4-3, the J call TRBJ1-1; the D gene is possibly TRBD1 (5 bases). The CDR3 covers 15 residues. Looked up from germline, CDR1 is LGHNA and CDR2 is YSLEER. The V and J ends lost 4 bases and 6 bases respectively, with 18 bases between them. CDR3 loop: CASSRGVGEGAEAFF. The CDR3 DNA follows: TGCGCCAGCAGCCGAGGCGTGGGGGAAGGAGCTGAAGCTTTCTTT.

This clonotype occurred many times. The chain is built from TRBV7-9 and TRBJ2-3, with 7 bases aligning to TRBD2. Trimming removed 5 bases from V and 1 base from J; junction bases left unmatched: 15. The CDR3 is 18 amino acids. Germline values: CDR1 SEHNR, CDR2 FQNEAQ (reference sequence). CDR3 nucleotides: TGTGCCAGCAGCCCTCCCCTCCCGAGCGGGGAGGGCACAGATACGCAGTATTTT. This encodes CASSPPLPSGEGTDTQYF. The full variable domain, completed using reference TRBV7-9 and TRBJ2-3, is DTGVSQNPRHKITKRGQNVTFRCDPISEHNRLYWYRQTLGQGPEFLTYFQNEAQLEKSRLLSDRFSAERPKGSFSTLEIQRTEQGDSAMYLCASSPPLPSGEGTDTQYFGPGTRLTVL.

In this sample, this clonotype turned up many times. The genes are TRBV24-1 and TRBJ2-3, with D perhaps being TRBD1 or TRBD2 (5 bases each). The CDR3 runs 14 residues. The germline V and J ends were trimmed by 4 bases and 5 bases, with 12 bases remaining between them. Germline values: CDR1 KGHDR, CDR2 SFDVKD. In DNA, the CDR3 is TGTGCCACCAGTGAAGGGGCAGCGGAAGATACGCAGTATTTT. Translated: CATSEGAAEDTQYF.

Many counts were recorded for this clonotype. V and J are TRBV5-4 and TRBJ1-1; 11 nucleotides line up with TRBD1. V was clipped by 4 bases and J by 7 bases; unmatched bases: 12. In germline, CDR1 is SGHNT, CDR2 YYREEE (reference sequence). CDR3 length equals 16 residues. The CDR3 DNA reads TGTGCCAGCAGCCCTGCTCTCGGGACAGGGGGATATGAAGCTTTCTTT. Protein product: CASSPALGTGGYEAFF.

This clonotype showed up just a few times. This rearrangement joins TRBV20-1 to TRBJ2-7; TRBD2 might be the D (7 bases). With 7 bases removed from V and 3 bases from J, the gap between germline ends came to 13 bases. The CDR3 consists of 12 residues. Germline assignment: CDR1 DFQATT and CDR2 SNEGSKA (reference sequence). CDR3 protein: CSGGGGRYEQYF. CDR3 nucleotide sequence: TGCAGTGGAGGGGGGGGCCGCTACGAGCAGTACTTC.

Concerning this clonotype itself: It is unclear where the CDR3 begins or ends on the DNA, so no DNA is shown, and the CDR3 is as TCRdb lists it. The V gene is TRBV12-3 or TRBV12-4, the J gene TRBJ2-7; the table gives TRBD1 as D, unverified against the DNA. The CDR3 totals 14 residues, both ends included. CDR3 amino acids: CASSFGAGTYEQYF.

This clonotype was seen at least ten times. This sequence joins TRBV27 and TRBJ1-5, with 10 nucleotides matching TRBD1. J gave up 7 bases and V 7 bases, and 10 bases lay outside the gene matches. The germline V gene has CDR1 MNHEY and CDR2 SMNVEV (reference sequence). This CDR3 has 15 residues. The CDR3 loop is CASTLGQGVEQPQHF. CDR3 DNA sequence: TGTGCCAGCACCCTCGGACAGGGGGTAGAGCAGCCCCAGCATTTT.

This clonotype appeared a few times. This chain links TRBV5-1 with TRBJ1-2, with D possibly TRBD1 on 5 matching bases. Trimming removed 0 bases at V and 6 bases at J, with 15 bases between. CDR1 and CDR2 from the germline V gene are SGHRS and YFSETQ. This CDR3 region has 15 residues. The DNA for the CDR3 is TGCGCCAGCAGCTTGGCGGACGGGGCCAGGGATGGCTACACCTTC. Translated: CASSLADGARDGYTF.

This clonotype was detected ten times or more. V and J are TRBV15 and TRBJ2-3, with 9 bases identical to TRBD2. Germline V lookup: CDR1 LNHNV, CDR2 YYDKDF (reference sequence). CDR3 length equals 16 residues. V was clipped by 5 bases and J by 2 bases; unmatched bases: 8. CDR3: CATSSYLAGITDTQYF. Written as DNA, the CDR3 is TGTGCCACCAGCTCTTACCTAGCGGGGATCACAGATACGCAGTATTTT.

The CDR3 spells CASSSTPTSGITNTGELFF. The CDR3 DNA reads as TGCGCCAGCAGCTCCACCCCGACTAGCGGCATAACGAACACCGGGGAGCTGTTTTTT. The rearrangement uses TRBV5-1 and TRBJ2-2, with 9 bases that match TRBD2. The ends lost 3 bases at V and 0 bases at J; junction bases unmatched: 12. The CDR3 has 19 amino acids. Germline-derived CDR1 and CDR2 are SGHRS and YFSETQ.

This clonotype appeared a few times. The chain is built from TRBV27 and TRBJ1-5, with D possibly TRBD1 on 5 matching bases. There are 14 residues in the CDR3. V lost 3 bases to trimming and J lost 5 bases, with 11 bases between them. Germline assignment: CDR1 MNHEY and CDR2 SMNVEV (reference sequence). Here the CDR3 DNA reads TGTGCCAGCAGTTTGGGGGGAGGGCATCAGCCCCAGCATTTT. It translates to CASSLGGGHQPQHF.

This clonotype was observed at least ten times. The J gene is TRBJ1-5, the V gene TRBV5-1; tentative D call: TRBD1 (5 bases). This CDR3 is built from 15 residues. Germline lookup yields CDR1 SGHRS and CDR2 YFSETQ. V gave up 4 bases and J gave up 4 bases, with 15 bases separating them. The CDR3 nucleotides are TGCGCCAGCAGCCCGGGGACGGCCGGAAATCAGCCCCAGCATTTT. Protein: CASSPGTAGNQPQHF.

V and J are TRBV18 and TRBJ1-2; TRBD1 is a possible D gene (5 bases). Trimming stripped 5 bases from V and 4 bases from J, with 11 bases between. The CDR3 contains 13 residues. Per the germline V gene, CDR1 is KGHSH and CDR2 is LQKENI. The DNA for the CDR3 is TGTGCCAGCTCAGCCGACAGTTCCTATGGCTACACCTTC. Encoded protein: CASSADSSYGYTF.

This clonotype occurred many times. This sequence joins TRBV7-9 and TRBJ2-4; 9 bases fit TRBD1. After removal of 5 bases from V and 7 bases from J, the junction contained 9 bases not matched to a gene. Germline V gene lookup returns CDR1 SEHNR and CDR2 FQNEAQ (reference sequence). The CDR3 has 15 residues. CDR3 protein: CASSAGQGSLNIQYF. Written as DNA, the CDR3 is TGTGCCAGCAGCGCCGGACAGGGGAGTTTGAACATTCAGTACTTC.

There are a few counts of this clonotype. This chain links TRBV28 with TRBJ1-5; 10 nucleotides agree with TRBD1. V shed 0 bases, J shed 6 bases, and the junction held 5 bases outside the gene matches. CDR1 and CDR2 from the germline V gene are MDHEN and SYDVKM. CDR3 size: 16 residues. In nucleotides, the CDR3 is TGTGCCAGCAGTTTATGGCCTGGGACAGGGGCTCAGCCCCAGCATTTT. It is translated as CASSLWPGTGAQPQHF.

This chain connects TRBV2 to TRBJ2-5; D might be TRBD1 or TRBD2, each matching 6 bases. Trimming cost V 8 bases and J 3 bases, with 19 bases left between them. This CDR3 contains 15 residues. Germline CDR1 SNHLY, CDR2 FYNNEI. This CDR3 reads CASGGRIEKEETQYF. DNA for the CDR3: TGTGCCAGCGGGGGGCGGATAGAAAAAGAAGAGACCCAGTACTTC.

This clonotype was seen ten or more times. V and J are TRBV5-5 and TRBJ1-4; D gene uncertain. V lost 2 bases and J lost 6, with 20 bases in between. Germline CDR1 SGHKS, CDR2 YYEKEE (reference sequence). The CDR3 totals 17 residues. Here the CDR3 reads CASSFSNPGVRHEKLFF. CDR3 DNA: TGTGCCAGCAGCTTTTCCAACCCGGGAGTGAGGCATGAAAAACTGTTTTTT.

This clonotype appeared a few times. The rearrangement uses TRBV7-9 and TRBJ1-2; no definite D call. Germline lookup yields CDR1 SEHNR and CDR2 FQNEAQ (reference sequence). The CDR3 has 14 amino acids. Deletions cut 3 bases from V and 4 bases from J, with 12 bases between. The CDR3 nucleotides read TGTGCCAGCAGCTTTCCGATATTTTCCTATGGCTACACCTTC. Its translation is CASSFPIFSYGYTF. The variable domain in full, with the rest retrieved from reference TRBV7-9 and TRBJ1-2, is DTGVSQNPRHKITKRGQNVTFRCDPISEHNRLYWYRQTLGQGPEFLTYFQNEAQLEKSRLLSDRFSAERPKGSFSTLEIQRTEQGDSAMYLCASSFPIFSYGYTFGSGTRLTVV.

This clonotype has more than one count but fewer than ten. The chain uses TRBV7-8 and TRBJ2-6; 7 bases map to TRBD2. With V trimmed by 1 base and J by 4 bases, 10 bases remained unmatched. The CDR3 extends over 18 amino acids. Germline CDR1 is SGHVS and CDR2 is FQNEAQ. The CDR3 protein is CASSLVGGSMVGANVLTF. The CDR3, as DNA: TGTGCCAGCAGCTTAGTGGGAGGGTCAATGGTAGGGGCCAACGTCCTGACTTTC.

This clonotype was found a few times. The V call is TRBV9, the J call TRBJ1-2; the D gene is possibly TRBD1 (5 bases). CDR3 size: 16 residues. CDR1 is SGDLS and CDR2 is YYNGEE in the germline V gene. V dropped 0 bases and J dropped 7 bases, with 19 bases sitting between them. The CDR3 DNA is TGTGCCAGCAGCGTAGCGTCCGGGGGTGAGGCGAGTGGCTACACCTTC. Its protein is CASSVASGGEASGYTF.

This clonotype was recorded many times. The chain is built from TRBV6-5 and TRBJ2-5, with D perhaps being TRBD1 or TRBD2 (6 bases each). Germline lookup yields CDR1 MNHEY and CDR2 SVGAGI. The CDR3 is 15 amino acids. V was shortened by 6 bases and J by 2 bases, with 16 bases between the two germline ends. CDR3 loop: CASSPPRGGQETQYF. Here the CDR3 DNA reads TGTGCCAGCAGCCCGCCCAGGGGAGGACAAGAGACCCAGTACTTC.